This TCR beta chain was observed in a study of OX40 agonist ivuxolimab in advanced cancers. Study in general: Ivuxolimab, an antibody that agonizes OX40 (CD134), was administered to the patients. The study enrolled dose-escalation patients with hepatocellular carcinoma, melanoma, renal cell or head and neck cancer.

The CDR3 length is 19 residues. Germline CDR1 is MNHNS and CDR2 is SASEGT. Trimming shortened V by 1 base and J by 0 bases, and 21 bases separated the two germline ends. The protocol was immunoSEQ multiplex PCR, while the TCRdb copy is restricted to in-frame clones and leaves out a portion. This table holds more than 65,000 clones, approximately 81% found once. Exclusion applied to patients with autoimmune disease history or systemic immunosuppression. The chain links TRBV6-1 to TRBJ1-2; maybe TRBD1 (6 bases). This clonotype was sampled from an adult with an advanced solid tumor such as melanoma, head and neck, liver or kidney cancer. The input for sequencing was CD4+ or CD8+ T cells sorted from blood, taken in a trial of the OX40 agonist ivuxolimab. The CDR3 DNA is TGTGCCAGCAGTGAAGTGTTGATGACAGGCCTTATCCCTAACTATGGCTACACCTTC. This codes for CASSEVLMTGLIPNYGYTF.